The 14 T cell receptor beta chains below were found in one sample sequenced in a study of blood T cells in healthy people across ages (dated by TCRdb to about 2015). The library was produced with 5' RACE. The sample was run on an Illumina HiSeq 2500. A second 7 to 11 cycle PCR used a sample-barcoded 5' primer and a J-beta primer mix. The raw public reads went through TCRdb reprocessing: fastp at Q25, MiXCR clone calling, in-frame beta chains kept. CDR3 protein duplicates are merged, each entry listing the most common genes and DNA. This sample lists 550,000 to 700,000 distinct CDR3 sequences; approximately 25% were detected once. 18% of the sample is taken by the ten largest. Material for sequencing was blood. The receptor set was obtained from a woman in her seventies in good health.

CDR3 in DNA: TGTGCCAGCACCCTGACCACGGGACCGAGAGGAGGCTACACCTTC. This sequence encodes CASTLTTGPRGGYTF. The chain combines TRBV3-1 with TRBJ1-2; D possibly corresponds to TRBD1 (5 bases). Trimming removed 7 bases from V and 8 bases from J, with 23 bases in between. There are 15 residues in the CDR3. CDR1 is LGHDT and CDR2 is YNNKEL in the germline V gene (reference sequence).

This clonotype was counted at least ten times. The chain recombines TRBV10-3 with TRBJ2-1, with 7 bases identical to TRBD2. V gave up 5 bases and J gave up 3 bases; unmatched junction bases: 7. The CDR3 consists of 15 residues. Germline-derived CDR1 and CDR2 are ENHRY and SYGVKD. The CDR3: CAISWSGLLYNEQFF. Here the CDR3 DNA reads TGTGCCATCAGTTGGTCGGGACTACTCTACAATGAGCAGTTCTTC.

The chain couples TRBV20-1 to TRBJ2-7; D gene ambiguous. The CDR3 extends over 14 amino acids. The germline V gene has CDR1 DFQATT and CDR2 SNEGSKA (reference sequence). V gave up 1 base and J gave up 3 bases, with 13 bases separating them. As DNA, the CDR3 is TGCAGTGCTAGAGCGCAGGCACAAAACTACGAGCAGTACTTC. Protein: CSARAQAQNYEQYF.

This clonotype was counted a few times. The rearrangement uses TRBV29-1 and TRBJ1-1; D may be TRBD1 (5 bases). Germline lookup yields CDR1 SQVTM and CDR2 ANQGSEA. CDR3 length equals 12 residues. V was shortened by 7 bases and J by 4 bases, with 13 bases between the two germline ends. The CDR3 nucleotides are TGCAGCGCGCAAAATGGGGGCACTGAAGCTTTCTTT. This gives the protein CSAQNGGTEAFF.

The chain recombines TRBV24-1 with TRBJ2-5, with TRBD1 matching over 9 bases. The V gene end was trimmed by 5 bases and the J gene end by 5 bases; junction bases not matched to a gene: 14. Germline V lookup: CDR1 KGHDR, CDR2 SFDVKD. The CDR3 sequence is 17 residues long. The CDR3 nucleotides read TGTGCCACCAGTGGCTCTCGGGACAGGGCCGCAAGGGAGACCCAGTACTTC. Encoded protein: CATSGSRDRAARETQYF.

J is TRBJ2-5 and V is TRBV20-1, with 8 bases matching TRBD2. The end of the DNA aligns better with TRBJ2-7, so the J call may be wrong. This CDR3 comprises 15 residues. Germline CDR1 and CDR2: DFQATT and SNEGSKA (reference sequence). DNA of the CDR3: TGCAGTGCTAGAGATCCAGCGGGGGCCGCCTACGAGCAGTACTTC. Translated: CSARDPAGAAYEQYF.

For this clonotype: A junction end diverges from the germline sequence, so it may reflect a read error. The rearrangement joins TRBV20-1 to TRBJ2-7; weak D call: TRBD1 (5 bases). The CDR3 spans 16 residues. Germline assignment: CDR1 DFQATT and CDR2 SNEGSKA (reference sequence). The CDR3 sequence: CSVRDPLAGPSYEQYF. The DNA of the CDR3 is TGCAGTGTTAGAGATCCGTTAGCAGGGCCCTCCTACGAGCAGTACTTC.

The chain combines TRBV19 with TRBJ2-4, with 7 bases lining up with TRBD1. The CDR3 contains 15 residues. Germline trimming cut 7 bases from V and 6 bases from J; bases unmatched to any gene: 12. Per the germline V gene, CDR1 is LNHDA and CDR2 is SQIVND (reference sequence). CDR3 bases: TGTGCCAGTACCTTTGCTACAGGGGTGGCAAACATTCAGTACTTC. Residues: CASTFATGVANIQYF.

This clonotype was seen a few times. The chain employs TRBV4-3 and TRBJ1-3; TRBD1 matches 7 bases. J was trimmed by 2 bases and V by 5 bases; bases with no gene match: 12. Germline-derived CDR1 and CDR2 are LGHNA and YSLEER. The CDR3 has 17 residues. The CDR3 is CASSGRWDSSAGNTIYF. The CDR3 DNA reads TGCGCCAGCAGCGGACGATGGGACAGCTCGGCTGGAAACACCATATATTTT.

V and J are TRBV14 and TRBJ1-1; D might be TRBD1 (5 bases). Germline values: CDR1 SGHDN, CDR2 FVKESK. Trimming removed 4 bases from V and 1 base from J, with 13 bases in between. The CDR3 is 15 residues long. The CDR3: CASSLPGTGNTEAFF. CDR3 coding DNA: TGTGCCAGCAGCCTCCCCGGGACGGGGAACACTGAAGCTTTCTTT. Using reference TRBV14 and TRBJ1-1 for the parts outside the CDR3, the full variable domain is EAGVTQFPSHSVIEKGQTVTLRCDPISGHDNLYWYRRVMGKEIKFLLHFVKESKQDESGMPNNRFLAERTGGTYSTLKVQPAELEDSGVYFCASSLPGTGNTEAFFGQGTRLTVV.

This clonotype has more than one count but fewer than ten. The chain employs TRBV6-5 and TRBJ1-2, with TRBD1 matching over 9 bases. The CDR3 has 15 residues. Looked up from germline, CDR1 is MNHEY and CDR2 is SVGAGI. V was pared by 6 bases and J by 6 bases, with 11 bases of the junction left unmatched. The CDR3 loop is CASRSNRDRDHGYTF. The CDR3 nucleotides read TGTGCCAGCAGGTCAAACCGGGACAGGGACCATGGCTACACCTTC.

The J gene is TRBJ2-7, the V gene TRBV3-1, with TRBD2 matching over 9 bases. V lost 3 bases to trimming and J lost 3 bases; unmatched junction nucleotides: 9. CDR1 and CDR2 (germline): LGHDT, YNNKEL (reference sequence). There are 16 residues in the CDR3. The CDR3 here is CASSQMGAGGGYEQYF. DNA for the CDR3: TGTGCCAGCAGCCAGATGGGAGCGGGGGGAGGCTACGAGCAGTACTTC.

Comments on this clonotype: A much larger clone is a single base away; this may be a read error. The CDR3 sequence: CASSHIDTGGYTF. In DNA, the CDR3 is TGTGCCAGCAGCCATATAGACACTGGGGGCTACACCTTC. The chain employs TRBV4-2 and TRBJ1-2; unclear D gene. Germline V lookup: CDR1 LGHNA, CDR2 YNFKEQ. The ends were cut back, 3 bases at V and 8 bases at J, with 13 bases in the middle. This CDR3 is 13 amino acids long.

This clonotype was seen only a few times. The chain is built from TRBV18 and TRBJ2-5; D gene unclear. Germline V CDR1 and CDR2: KGHSH, LQKENI. Trimming took off 6 bases at V and 2 bases at J, with 13 bases between the two ends. The length of the CDR3 is 14 residues. The CDR3 region is CASSPNTPQETQYF. CDR3 coding DNA: TGTGCCAGCTCCCCCAACACCCCTCAAGAGACCCAGTACTTC.